The source of this T cell receptor beta chain is a study of technical replicates of blood from several donors. CDR1 is SGHKS, CDR2 YYEKEE, per germline (reference sequence). There are 16 residues in the CDR3. Trimming removed 0 bases at V and 2 bases at J, with 9 bases between. Generated by immunoSEQ multiplex PCR, the TCRdb table keeps only in-frame clones and is missing some. Among around 83,000 clones listed, around 94% were seen once. Sequencing was done on a sample of T cells isolated from PBMCs. The chain has TRBV5-5 and TRBJ2-6; D is possibly TRBD1 (5 bases). The TCR originated in a human donor in good health. CDR3: CASSLAKGAGANVLTF. CDR3 bases: TGTGCCAGCAGCTTGGCCAAAGGGGCTGGGGCCAACGTCCTGACTTTC.